This paragraph covers one T cell receptor (beta chain) sequence. The CDR3 covers 15 residues. V gave up 1 base and J gave up 3 bases, with 10 bases separating them. Germline CDR1 and CDR2: SGHNT and YENEEA. The entry originates in a study of blood T cell repertoires in COVID-19. Sequenced by immunoSEQ multiplex PCR; TCRdb stores in-frame clones only, minus some. The sample has tens of thousands of clones, roughly nine tenths seen once. V gene TRBV11-3 combines with J gene TRBJ2-1, with D perhaps matching TRBD2 (6 bases). The TCR sequence derives from a woman aged 55 to 70 with COVID-19, enrolled during active disease. Sequencing was performed on peripheral blood. The CDR3 nucleotides read TGTGCCAGCAGCTTAGTCGGACTAAACTACAATGAGCAGTTCTTC. It yields the protein CASSLVGLNYNEQFF.